This T cell receptor (beta chain) was retrieved from a study of shared clonotypes between healthy human individuals. With V trimmed by 10 bases and J by 0 bases, 9 bases remained unmatched. The CDR3 has 15 amino acids. Germline V gives CDR1 MDHEN, CDR2 SYDVKM. The repertoire was sequenced with immunoSEQ multiplex PCR; TCRdb's copy has only in-frame clones and lacks some. The table includes about 2.2 million clones, roughly 95% detected once. The naive CD8 population came from CD45RO-negative cells selected for CCR7, without terminally differentiated effector memory CD45RA+ cells. This receptor was taken from a man younger than 30 in good health. Some clones in this sample may be carry-over from other donors' samples. The chain joins TRBV28 to TRBJ2-5; 9 nucleotides match TRBD1. Sequencing used naive CD8+ T cells from PBMCs. For the CDR3, the DNA is TGTGCCACCACGTGGGGACAGGGAAACCAAGAGACCCAGTACTTC. This codes for CATTWGQGNQETQYF.